The sequence of this T cell receptor (beta chain) was determined in a study of Ad26.COV2.S vaccination and SARS-CoV-2 variants. The ends lost 8 bases at V and 4 bases at J; junction bases unmatched: 6. This CDR3 is 14 amino acids long. In germline, CDR1 is MNHEY, CDR2 SVGAGI. Produced via immunoSEQ multiplex PCR; TCRdb's table is partial and in-frame only. The table lists 300,000 to 400,000 clones, approximately 90% of them singletons. About this clone: Its target is unknown.

Findings and limits, study-wide: After vaccination, reports described spike-specific CD8+ and CD4+ T cell responses as showing substantial breadth. People given the vaccine had a wider spike-specific TCR breadth than placebo recipients did. From the TCR breadth and depth analyses, total T cell responses may have been underestimated.

Material: peripheral blood, obtained after recovery from COVID-19. The V call is TRBV6-5, the J call TRBJ2-2; 8 nucleotides align to TRBD1. This TCR was recovered from a human donor who had recovered from COVID-19. Here the CDR3 DNA reads TGTGCCAGCGAGGGAACAGGGGGCACCGGGGAGCTGTTTTTT. Encoded protein: CASEGTGGTGELFF.